One sample yielded the 5 T cell receptor beta chains listed below, sequenced in a study of post-analysis software for immune sequencing data. Study conclusions and caveats: When patients were compared with controls, four or five TRBV segments were more frequent, TRBV5-6, TRBV5-1 and TRBV20-1 among them.

The antigens for these receptors are not known. The TCR beta cDNA libraries contained unique molecular identifiers. MiXCR was run by TCRdb on the PCR reads, yielding one entry per CDR3 protein. The sample shows a few hundred thousand distinct CDR3 sequences, 36% of them seen only once. Sequenced input: blood. The receptors come from a girl aged 5 to 17 with multiple sclerosis.

Many counts were recorded for this clonotype. This chain connects TRBV29-1 to TRBJ1-4; D remains unclear. The germline V gene encodes CDR1 SQVTM and CDR2 ANQGSEA. There are 11 residues in the CDR3. Between the trimmed V and J ends, which lost 7 bases and 8 bases, there was a span of 11 bases. CDR3 amino acids: CSAVRQEKLFF. CDR3 DNA sequence: TGCAGCGCCGTTCGGCAAGAAAAACTGTTTTTT.

For this clonotype: With a much larger clone just one base away, this may be a read error. The rearrangement joins TRBV12-3 or TRBV12-4 to TRBJ2-3; 7 bases are shared with TRBD1. This CDR3 has 14 amino acids. This chain's CDR3 is CASSLPTGSDAQYF. The CDR3 DNA reads TGTGCCAGCAGTTTACCGACAGGGTCAGATGCGCAGTATTTT.

In its sample, this clonotype was seen a few times. The chain carries TRBV5-6 and TRBJ1-2; the D is unclear. The CDR3 spans 15 residues. Germline assignment: CDR1 SGHDT and CDR2 YYEEEE. V shed 3 bases and J shed 7 bases, with 19 bases lying between them. CDR3 sequence reads: CASSSRGGASRGYTF. The CDR3 region has the DNA TGTGCCAGCAGCTCCCGCGGCGGAGCCTCCCGTGGCTACACCTTC.

J is TRBJ2-5 and V is TRBV7-7; 7 bases agree with TRBD2. Germline-derived CDR1 and CDR2 are SSHAT and FNYEAQ (reference sequence). The CDR3 runs 16 residues. V lost 5 bases and J lost 1; bases outside the gene matches: 10. CDR3 sequence: CASSRGSGLIQETQYF. The CDR3 coding sequence is TGTGCCAGCAGCAGAGGTAGCGGGCTGATCCAAGAGACCCAGTACTTC.

This clonotype was seen ten or more times. The chain joins TRBV7-9 to TRBJ2-5; D call uncertain. From germline, CDR1 is SEHNR and CDR2 FQNEAQ (reference sequence). CDR3 size: 12 residues. The V end lost 4 bases, the J end lost 2 bases, and 5 bases lay between the germline ends. The CDR3 sequence is CASSSKQETQYF. CDR3 nucleotides: TGTGCCAGCAGCTCCAAACAAGAGACCCAGTACTTC.